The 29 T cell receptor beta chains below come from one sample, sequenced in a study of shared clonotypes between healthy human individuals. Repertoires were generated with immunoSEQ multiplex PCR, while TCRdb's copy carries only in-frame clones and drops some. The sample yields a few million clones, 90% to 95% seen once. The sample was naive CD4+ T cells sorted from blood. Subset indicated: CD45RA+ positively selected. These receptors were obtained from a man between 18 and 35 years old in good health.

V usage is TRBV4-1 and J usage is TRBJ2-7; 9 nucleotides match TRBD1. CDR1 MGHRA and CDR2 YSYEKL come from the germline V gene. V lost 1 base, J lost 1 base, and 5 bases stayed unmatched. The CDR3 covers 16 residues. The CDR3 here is CASSQVGTGISYEQYF. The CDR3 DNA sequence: TGCGCCAGCAGCCAAGTTGGGACAGGGATATCCTACGAGCAGTACTTC.

The CDR3 reads CSASGPTEQYF. DNA for the CDR3: TGCTCCGCTAGCGGGCCTACGGAGCAGTACTTC. V gene TRBV20-1 combines with J gene TRBJ2-7; 8 nucleotides agree with TRBD2. Germline V CDR1 and CDR2: DFQATT, SNEGSKA (reference sequence). The CDR3 extends over 11 amino acids.

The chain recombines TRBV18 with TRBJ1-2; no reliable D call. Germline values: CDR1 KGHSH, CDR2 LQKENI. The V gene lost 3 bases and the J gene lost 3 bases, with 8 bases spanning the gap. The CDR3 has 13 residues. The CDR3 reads CASSPSEHYGYTF. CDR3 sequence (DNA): TGTGCCAGCTCACCTTCAGAACACTATGGCTACACCTTC.

CDR3 bases: TGTGCCAGCAGTTACTCTCGGTGGGGGGGAACTGAAGCTTTCTTT. It translates to CASSYSRWGGTEAFF. The rearrangement joins TRBV6-5 to TRBJ1-1; a possible D gene is TRBD1 (5 bases). Germline V CDR1 and CDR2: MNHEY, SVGAGI. The CDR3 length is 15 residues. Trimming cost V 0 bases and J 5 bases, with 13 bases left between them.

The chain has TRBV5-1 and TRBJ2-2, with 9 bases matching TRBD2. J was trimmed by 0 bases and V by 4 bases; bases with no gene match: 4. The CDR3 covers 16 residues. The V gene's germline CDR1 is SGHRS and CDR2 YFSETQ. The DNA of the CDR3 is TGCGCCAGCAGCACCGGACTAGCGACGAACACCGGGGAGCTGTTTTTT. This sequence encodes CASSTGLATNTGELFF.

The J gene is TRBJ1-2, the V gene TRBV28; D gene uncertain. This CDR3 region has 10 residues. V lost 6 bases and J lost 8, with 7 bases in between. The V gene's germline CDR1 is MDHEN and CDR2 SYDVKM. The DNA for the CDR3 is TGTGCCAGCAGACTCCTAGGCTACACCTTC. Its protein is CASRLLGYTF.

This chain's CDR3 is CASRSNLERASGANVLTF. The CDR3 coding sequence is TGTGCCAGCAGGTCGAACCTCGAAAGGGCCTCTGGGGCCAACGTCCTGACTTTC. This rearrangement joins TRBV11-2 to TRBJ2-6; unclear D gene. This CDR3 contains 18 residues. Looked up from germline, CDR1 is SGHAT and CDR2 is FQNNGV. Between the trimmed V and J ends, which lost 6 bases and 0 bases, there was a span of 18 bases.

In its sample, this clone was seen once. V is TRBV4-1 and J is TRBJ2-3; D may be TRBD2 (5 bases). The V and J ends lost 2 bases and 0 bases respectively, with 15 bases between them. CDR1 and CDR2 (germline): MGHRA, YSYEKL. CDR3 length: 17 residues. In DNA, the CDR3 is TGCGCCAGCAGCCAACTAGCAGGAACAACTAGCACAGATACGCAGTATTTT. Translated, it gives CASSQLAGTTSTDTQYF.

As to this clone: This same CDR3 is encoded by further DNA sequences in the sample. CDR3 coding DNA: TGTGCCTGGAGTCCCGGGGCAGGGGTCACGGATACGCAGTATTTT. Translating gives CAWSPGAGVTDTQYF. The chain links TRBV30 to TRBJ2-3; a weak D match, TRBD1 (6 bases). The CDR3 runs 15 residues. Trimming pared 2 bases from V and 6 bases from J, leaving 18 bases between. Looked up from germline, CDR1 is GTSNPN and CDR2 is SVGIG (reference sequence).

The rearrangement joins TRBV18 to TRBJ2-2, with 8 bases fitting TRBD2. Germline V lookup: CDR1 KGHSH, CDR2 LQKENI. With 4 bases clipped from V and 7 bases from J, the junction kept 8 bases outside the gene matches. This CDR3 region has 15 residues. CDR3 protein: CASSLQSGSVGELFF. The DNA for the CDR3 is TGTGCCAGCTCACTACAGAGCGGGAGTGTCGGGGAGCTGTTTTTT.

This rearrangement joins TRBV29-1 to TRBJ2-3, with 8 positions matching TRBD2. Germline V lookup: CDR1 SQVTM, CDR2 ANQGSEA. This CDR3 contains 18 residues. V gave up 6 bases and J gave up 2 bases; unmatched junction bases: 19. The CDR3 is CSVAGILSPGGVTDTQYF. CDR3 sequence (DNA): TGCAGCGTAGCCGGGATCCTCTCTCCGGGGGGGGTCACAGATACGCAGTATTTT.

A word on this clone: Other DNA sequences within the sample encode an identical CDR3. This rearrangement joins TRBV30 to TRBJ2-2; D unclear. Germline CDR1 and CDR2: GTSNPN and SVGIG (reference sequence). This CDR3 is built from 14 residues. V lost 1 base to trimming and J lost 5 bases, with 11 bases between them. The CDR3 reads CAWSGSGGTGELFF. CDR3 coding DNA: TGTGCCTGGAGTGGGTCGGGTGGTACCGGGGAGCTGTTTTTT.

The CDR3 sequence is CASSITGTVTNTEAFF. CDR3 nucleotides: TGTGCCAGTAGTATAACCGGGACAGTGACGAACACTGAAGCTTTCTTT. The chain has TRBV19 and TRBJ1-1, with 7 bases fitting TRBD1. Trimming removed 2 bases from V and 1 base from J; junction bases left unmatched: 7. Germline CDR1 LNHDA, CDR2 SQIVND (reference sequence). This CDR3 comprises 16 residues. Drawing the rest from reference TRBV19 and TRBJ1-1, the complete variable domain is DGGITQSPKYLFRKEGQNVTLSCEQNLNHDAMYWYRQDPGQGLRLIYYSQIVNDFQKGDIAEGYSVSREKKESFPLTVTSAQKNPTAFYLCASSITGTVTNTEAFFGQGTRLTVV.

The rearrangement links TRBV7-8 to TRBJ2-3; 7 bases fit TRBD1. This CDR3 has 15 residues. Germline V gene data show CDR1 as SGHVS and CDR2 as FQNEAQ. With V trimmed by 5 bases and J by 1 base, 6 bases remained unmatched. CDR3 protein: CASSIRDRRTDTQYF. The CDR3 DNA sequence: TGTGCCAGCAGCATCCGGGACAGACGCACAGATACGCAGTATTTT.

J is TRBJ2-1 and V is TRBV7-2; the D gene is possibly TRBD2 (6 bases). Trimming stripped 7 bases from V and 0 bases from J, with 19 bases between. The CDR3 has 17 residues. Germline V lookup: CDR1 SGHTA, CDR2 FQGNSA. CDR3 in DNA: TGTGCCAGCACCTCAACATTTGGGCGGGGCTCCTACAATGAGCAGTTCTTC. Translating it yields CASTSTFGRGSYNEQFF.

In DNA, the CDR3 is TGCGCCAGCAGCCAGGGGGCAGGTTACGGGGAGCTGTTTTTT. This encodes CASSQGAGYGELFF. V and J are TRBV4-3 and TRBJ2-2; perhaps TRBD1 as D (6 bases). Trimming took 3 bases from V and 7 from J, leaving 12 bases between them. The germline V gene has CDR1 LGHNA and CDR2 YSLEER. CDR3 length: 14 amino acids.

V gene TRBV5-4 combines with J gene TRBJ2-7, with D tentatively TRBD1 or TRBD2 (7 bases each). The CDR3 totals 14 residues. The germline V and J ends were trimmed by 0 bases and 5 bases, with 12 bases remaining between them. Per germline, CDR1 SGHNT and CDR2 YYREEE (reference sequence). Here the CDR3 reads CASSLGAGGDEQYF. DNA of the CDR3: TGTGCCAGCAGCTTGGGGGCAGGGGGGGACGAGCAGTACTTC.

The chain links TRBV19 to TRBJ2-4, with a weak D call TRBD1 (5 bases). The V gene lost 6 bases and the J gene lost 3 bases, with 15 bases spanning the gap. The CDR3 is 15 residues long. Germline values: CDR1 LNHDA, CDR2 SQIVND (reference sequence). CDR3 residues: CASSLLLDSKNIQYF. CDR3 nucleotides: TGTGCCAGTAGCCTCCTTCTCGACAGCAAAAACATTCAGTACTTC.

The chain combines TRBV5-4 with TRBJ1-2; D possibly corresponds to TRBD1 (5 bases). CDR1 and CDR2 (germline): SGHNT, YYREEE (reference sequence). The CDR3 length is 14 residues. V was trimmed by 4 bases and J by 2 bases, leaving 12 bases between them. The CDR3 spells CASSMGGGNYGYTF. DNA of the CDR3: TGTGCCAGCAGCATGGGGGGAGGAAACTATGGCTACACCTTC.

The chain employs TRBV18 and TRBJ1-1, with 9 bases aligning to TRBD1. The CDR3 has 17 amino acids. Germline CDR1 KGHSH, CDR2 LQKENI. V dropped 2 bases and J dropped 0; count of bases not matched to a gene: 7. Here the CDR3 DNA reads TGTGCCAGCTCACCAAGAGGGACAGGGCCAATGAACACTGAAGCTTTCTTT. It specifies CASSPRGTGPMNTEAFF.

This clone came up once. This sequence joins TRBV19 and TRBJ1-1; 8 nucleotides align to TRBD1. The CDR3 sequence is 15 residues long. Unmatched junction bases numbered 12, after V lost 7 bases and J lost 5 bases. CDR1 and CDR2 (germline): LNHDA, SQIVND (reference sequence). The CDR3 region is CASTTRSTGVTEAFF. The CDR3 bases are TGTGCCAGTACTACCCGGTCGACAGGGGTGACTGAAGCTTTCTTT.

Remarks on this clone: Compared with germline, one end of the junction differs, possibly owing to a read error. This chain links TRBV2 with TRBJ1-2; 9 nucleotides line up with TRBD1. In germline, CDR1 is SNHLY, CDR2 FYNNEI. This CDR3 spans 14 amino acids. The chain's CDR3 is CASNGQGSKYGYTF. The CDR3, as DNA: TGTGCCAGCAACGGACAGGGGTCTAAGTATGGCTACACCTTC.

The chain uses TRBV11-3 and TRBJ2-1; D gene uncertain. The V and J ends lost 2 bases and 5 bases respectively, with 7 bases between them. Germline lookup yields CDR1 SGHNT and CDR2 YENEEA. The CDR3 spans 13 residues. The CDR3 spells CASSLWQNNEQFF. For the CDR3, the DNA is TGTGCCAGCAGCTTATGGCAGAACAATGAGCAGTTCTTC.

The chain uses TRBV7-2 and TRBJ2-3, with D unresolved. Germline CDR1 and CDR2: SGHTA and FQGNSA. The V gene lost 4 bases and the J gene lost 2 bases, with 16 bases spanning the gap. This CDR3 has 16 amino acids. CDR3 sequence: CASSSPLERITDTQYF. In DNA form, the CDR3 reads TGTGCCAGCAGCTCGCCATTGGAGAGGATCACAGATACGCAGTATTTT.

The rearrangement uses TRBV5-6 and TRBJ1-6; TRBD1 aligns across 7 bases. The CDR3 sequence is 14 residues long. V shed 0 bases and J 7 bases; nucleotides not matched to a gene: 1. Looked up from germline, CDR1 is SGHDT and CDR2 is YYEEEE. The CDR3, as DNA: TGTGCCAGCAGCTTGGAACAGGGGAATTCACCCCTCCACTTT. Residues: CASSLEQGNSPLHF.

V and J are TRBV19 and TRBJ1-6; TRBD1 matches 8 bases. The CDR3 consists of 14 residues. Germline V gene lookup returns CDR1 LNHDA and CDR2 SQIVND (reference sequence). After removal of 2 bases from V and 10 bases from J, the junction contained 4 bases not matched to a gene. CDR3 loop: CASSIQGAQSPLHF. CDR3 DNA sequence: TGTGCCAGTAGTATACAGGGGGCGCAATCACCCCTCCACTTT. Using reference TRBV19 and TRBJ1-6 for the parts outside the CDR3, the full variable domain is DGGITQSPKYLFRKEGQNVTLSCEQNLNHDAMYWYRQDPGQGLRLIYYSQIVNDFQKGDIAEGYSVSREKKESFPLTVTSAQKNPTAFYLCASSIQGAQSPLHFGNGTRLTVT.

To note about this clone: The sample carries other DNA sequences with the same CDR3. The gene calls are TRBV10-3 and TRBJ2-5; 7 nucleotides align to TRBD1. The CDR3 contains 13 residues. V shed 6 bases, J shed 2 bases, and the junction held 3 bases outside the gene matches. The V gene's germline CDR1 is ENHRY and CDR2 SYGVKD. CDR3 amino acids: CAISGTVQETQYF. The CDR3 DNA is TGTGCCATCAGCGGGACAGTACAAGAGACCCAGTACTTC.

The CDR3 protein is CASSFRDRENTGELFF. The CDR3 nucleotides read TGTGCCAGCAGTTTTCGGGACAGGGAGAACACCGGGGAGCTGTTTTTT. J is TRBJ2-2 and V is TRBV27; 9 bases are shared with TRBD1. The CDR3 runs 16 residues. Germline values: CDR1 MNHEY, CDR2 SMNVEV (reference sequence). Trimming took 3 bases from V and 1 from J; bases not matched to a gene: 3.

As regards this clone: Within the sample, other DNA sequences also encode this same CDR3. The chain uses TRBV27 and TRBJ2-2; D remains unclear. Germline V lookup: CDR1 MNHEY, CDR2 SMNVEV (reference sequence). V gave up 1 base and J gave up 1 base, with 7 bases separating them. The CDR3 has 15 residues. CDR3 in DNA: TGTGCCAGCAGTTTATTTAGGGTGAACACCGGGGAGCTGTTTTTT. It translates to CASSLFRVNTGELFF.